This T cell receptor (beta chain) was sequenced during a study of cytomegalovirus exposure and HLA in healthy donors (dated by TCRdb to 2015 to 2018). Notes on the research overall: An earlier analysis of fewer than 750 of the donors reported around 280 Gb of sequence data and around 100 million unique TCR beta sequences obtained from about 200 million T cells. An early release that covered roughly 600 HLA-typed donors contained about 290 gigabases of sequencing data and approximately 85 million unique TCR sequences. The genetic ancestry cluster associated with self-reported Caucasian donors included 81% of the 398 genotyped donors. The aim of the study was to test whether cataloging public T cell receptors could identify signatures of past pathogen exposure. The study profiled the T cell repertoires of hundreds of subjects by immunosequencing and related them to cytomegalovirus serostatus. In addition to the first cohort of 500 to 850 subjects, a separate validation cohort of 120 different subjects was used. The study combined high-throughput TCR immunosequencing, statistical association of individual TCRs with disease status, and machine learning to predict cytomegalovirus infection status. A later analysis re-examined previously published TCR beta repertoires from just over 650 donors and added high-resolution HLA genotyping to investigate patterns of TCR occurrence. In the later analysis, no new phenotypic data were used to find candidate immune exposures; instead, reliance was placed on TCR beta sequences and their occurrence across donors. An earlier analysis of around 580 of the donors used high-throughput TCR beta sequencing to judge whether each TCR beta V gene segment behaved as functional or pseudogenic. Donor age, sex, ethnicity and CMV serostatus were compiled alongside the repertoire data. Genome-wide SNP genotypes for about 60% of the 666 donors were used in a later genetic analysis, which treated that subset as a discovery cohort. Every discovery cohort repertoire had been produced on one sequencing platform. HLA typing covered class I and class II loci at four-digit resolution. The number of donors typed differed by locus, with roughly 620-630 for A, B, C, DRB1 and DQB1, about 500 for DQA1, 606 for DPA1, and approximately 470 for DPB1. Because of strong linkage in the cohort, 5 or 6 DR-DQ haplotypes were treated as single units for association and clustering. Among around 400 genotyped donors of the cohort, an average of approximately 240,000 unique TCR beta nucleotide sequences was sequenced per donor, of which about 18% were non-productive. Findings and caveats that apply to the study as a whole: A further reported finding was that TCR beta sequences accurately predicted the HLA-A and HLA-B alleles for most subjects in the first cohort. An earlier analysis of around 600 of the donors showed that most TCR beta V segments appeared in productive rearrangements either about 87% or about 30% of the time, which broadly matched IMGT annotations. In a later analysis, HLA-associated TCR beta chains were found to be more clonally expanded and to have lower generation probabilities than equally common non-associated chains. The authors suggested that the approach could potentially be generalized to other disease states and immunological phenotypes. An association between a missense DCLRE1C variant and V-gene and J-gene trimming of TCR beta chains was found in a later genetic analysis and replicated in an independent cohort. The cohort was sequenced for TCR beta chains only, and without alpha or paired-chain data the features that could be detected were limited. Immune exposure information for the cohort was limited to CMV serostatus. While some public TCRs were present in many individuals, most TCR sequences turned up only very rarely across donors. In a later analysis, the rate of TCR association differed among HLA loci, with DRB1 alleles having the most associated TCRs and HLA-C alleles having the fewest. A total of 150 or so TCR beta chains were listed by the study as associated with cytomegalovirus. In both the original and validation cohorts, the classifier was reported to diagnose cytomegalovirus status with high specificity and sensitivity. Because HLA typing was unavailable for some donors at each locus, only the typed subset was used in association tests. Linkage disequilibrium might explain the correlated functional status among segregating V segments, but an unknown experimental factor could not be excluded. Some IMGT-functional V segments, including TRBV6-2 and TRBV6-3, could not be distinguished by the 87-base-pair reads and were therefore excluded. In a later analysis, 15,000 to 20,000 TCR beta sequences were associated with specific HLA alleles at a false discovery rate of 0.05. Roughly uniform sequencing depth across donors was assumed in presence/absence analyses, although this assumption may not hold. When HLA alleles, especially DR and DQ, strongly co-occurred, attributing TCR associations to individual alleles was difficult. The sequencing pipeline was judged likely to have produced a cluster of highly shared sequence variants as a technical artifact. Because counts were too low, about 15 rarely observed V segments, including chromosome 9 orphons, were left out of the earlier analysis of some 600 of the donors. In a later genetic analysis, fewer N-insertions in productive TCRs were reported among donors in an Asian-associated ancestry cluster than the approximately 710-donor mean. In a later analysis, several top co-occurrence clusters were reported to appear linked to parvovirus B19, influenza, CMV and Epstein-Barr virus. Most CMV-associated TCR beta chains appeared to be HLA-restricted in a later analysis, and the HLA associations seemed to be driven largely by CMV exposure. In vitro tests confirmed that a few of the cytomegalovirus-associated TCR beta chains recognize cytomegalovirus antigens.

The cohort consisted of 650 to 700 healthy bone marrow donors. At the time of sampling, all cohort members were nominally healthy, though unrecorded immune exposures were likely present. The donor tested CMV seronegative and was one of the 352 seronegative cohort members. A peripheral blood sample was collected from each donor, and TCR beta sequencing was performed on peripheral blood mononuclear cells. The Qiagen DNeasy Blood Extraction Kit was used to extract genomic DNA from the blood cell samples. As concerns this clone: Its target antigen remains unknown. It has no much larger one-base neighbor in the sample; base qualities were not kept.

Libraries were prepared through the immunoSEQ multiplex PCR assay. For the multiplex PCR, a mixture combining 60 forward primers for TCR Vbeta segments and 13 reverse primers for TCR Jbeta segments was used. The CDR3 region of rearranged TCR beta genes was amplified from genomic DNA by a multiplex PCR assay. The amplified TCR beta libraries were sequenced on the Illumina HiSeq System as 87-base-pair reads. In the authors' own workflow: In a later analysis, 77 million or so unique TCR beta chains were counted across the 650 to 700 repertoires, and roughly 11 million of these chains were shared by at least two donors. A nearest-neighbor algorithm error-corrected the raw reads and collapsed the reads into unique sequences, merging closely related sequences to remove PCR and sequencing errors. V, D and J gene segments were assigned by aligning CDR3 sequences to IMGT reference sequences. For a sequence to be retained, a match of at least six nucleotides to both a V gene segment and a J gene segment was required. A rearrangement counted as productive if the CDR3 had no stop codons and remained in frame with V and J, and every other rearrangement counted as non-productive. CDR3 was defined according to IMGT convention as the region running from the second conserved V-encoded cysteine to the conserved J-encoded phenylalanine. In an earlier analysis of around 570 of the donors, sequences lacking an unambiguous match to a single V gene segment were excluded. In an earlier analysis of more than 500 of the donors, a V segment was called functional when productive rearrangements were above 56.7%, and segregating when the standard deviation between donors exceeded 5%. To diagnose cytomegalovirus status from the catalog of TCR beta chain sequences, a statistical classification framework was built. A later analysis assigned V and J genes by comparing TCR nucleotide sequences with IMGT/GENE-DB human TR gene sequences. Using the TCRdist pipeline, a later analysis assigned CDR3 sequences along with most-parsimonious VDJ recombination scenarios. In a later analysis, every TCR beta chain was defined by the combination of its CDR3 amino acid sequence and its V-gene family, and reads without a unique V-gene family were dropped. A later analysis removed 592 highly shared, low-generation-probability nucleotide sequences to deal with suspected cross-contamination and a sequencing artifact. A later analysis calculated a clonal expansion index for each public chain from normalized within-repertoire ranks of inferred template counts. Generation probabilities in a later analysis came from a VDJ recombination model fitted to out-of-frame rearrangements, and those results were checked against IGoR. In a later analysis, hypergeometric tests were used to score TCR-TCR, TCR-HLA and TCR-CMV co-occurrence, with a repertoire-size bias correction applied to TCR pairs. False discovery rates were estimated in a later analysis by permuting HLA or CMV assignments 20 times. In a later analysis, co-occurring TCRs were grouped with DBSCAN, and TCRdist sequence similarity was added when clustering was performed within HLA-allele-positive subsets. For co-occurrence clustering, repertoires with fewer than 30,000 or more than 120,000 public chains were excluded, along with roughly five repertoires with anomalous nucleotide sharing. TCRdb took over this immuneACCESS table, retaining in-frame rearrangements with V and J assigned. Such tables are incomplete; in checked studies, under half of the missing clones stem from an unresolved V gene, and the remainder is unexplained. D and trimming were read from the DNA, whereas the V and J calls and clone size are those reported in that table. A total of about 150,000 clones appear in this sample, over 55% of them only once. The ten largest clones take up approximately 2% of the sample.

The CDR3 runs 13 amino acids, cysteine and phenylalanine included. Kept here is only the CDR3 DNA, which spans 39 bases and is read in frame from base 1. Trimming costs V 10 bases and J 5 bases, and their ends lie 15 bases apart. CDR1 and CDR2, looked up from the germline V gene, are MNHNS and SASEGT. Sequences were obtained from PBMCs. This chain joins TRBV6-1 to TRBJ2-1; TRBD1 is a weak D gene call, 6 bases matching. The receptor comes from a man aged 35 to 55 in good health and CMV-seronegative. The CDR3 loop reads CAIRTVQHNEQFF. The DNA sequence is TGTGCCATTCGGACAGTCCAGCACAATGAGCAGTTCTTC.